The clone carrying this T cell receptor (beta chain) was observed many times. The repertoire was sequenced with immunoSEQ multiplex PCR; TCRdb's copy has only in-frame clones and lacks some. The table lists roughly 50,000 clones, approximately 81% of them singletons. The data are from a study of memory CD4+ T cells and cytomegalovirus serostatus. Germline V gives CDR1 SGHDN, CDR2 FVKESK. This CDR3 has 12 residues. Trimming cost V 3 bases and J 14 bases, with 15 bases left between them. The sort gate was single viable CD3+CD4+CD8-CD45RO+ cells for memory CD4+ T cells. The sequenced sample consisted of memory CD4+ T cells from blood. The clonotype comes from an adult in good health and CMV-seronegative. Some clones in this sample may be carry-over from other donors' samples. The chain recombines TRBV14 with TRBJ2-3, with D maybe TRBD1 (5 bases). The CDR3 DNA sequence: TGTGCCAGCAGCCAGTCCCGAAGGGGATGGTATTTT. As protein: CASSQSRRGWYF. The full variable domain, in which reference TRBV14 and TRBJ2-3 provide the parts outside the CDR3, is EAGVTQFPSHSVIEKGQTVTLRCDPISGHDNLYWYRRVMGKEIKFLLHFVKESKQDESGMPNNRFLAERTGGTYSTLKVQPAELEDSGVYFCASSQSRRGWYFGPGTRLTVL.